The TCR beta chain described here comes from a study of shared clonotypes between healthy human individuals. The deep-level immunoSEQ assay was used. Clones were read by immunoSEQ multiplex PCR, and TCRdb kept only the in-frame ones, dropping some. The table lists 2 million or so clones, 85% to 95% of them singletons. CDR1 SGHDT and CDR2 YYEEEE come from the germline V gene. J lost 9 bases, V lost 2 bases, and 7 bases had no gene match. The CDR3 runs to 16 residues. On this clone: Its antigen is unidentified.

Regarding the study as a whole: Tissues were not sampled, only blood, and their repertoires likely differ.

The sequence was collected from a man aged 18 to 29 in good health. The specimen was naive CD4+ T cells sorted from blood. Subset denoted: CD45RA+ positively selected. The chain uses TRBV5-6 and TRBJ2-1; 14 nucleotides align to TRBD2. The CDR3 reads CASSLGTSGSFSEQFF. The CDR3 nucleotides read TGTGCCAGCAGCTTAGGGACTAGCGGGAGTTTCAGTGAGCAGTTCTTC.